A selection of T cell receptor beta chains follows, all from one sample in a study of blood T cell repertoires in COVID-19. Method: immunoSEQ multiplex PCR; TCRdb's copy keeps in-frame clones and lacks some. The data show some 110,000 clones, about 85% seen once. Material: peripheral blood. The receptors were sampled from a man in his forties or fifties with acute or convalescent COVID-19. Both conserved end residues are part of each CDR3. D genes are given only for firm matches. Part of the rows lack a size; the others show once, few, many or a class for expanded clones.

DNA	CDR3	size	V	J	D
TGTGCCAGCAGCCCAGACAGTTCCTCCTACGAGCAGTACTTC	CASSPDSSSYEQYF	NA	TRBV11-3	TRBJ2-7	NA
TGTGCTAGCAGCTTAGGGCGGGGACTAGACAATGAGCAGTTCTTC	CASSLGRGLDNEQFF	NA	TRBV7-7	TRBJ2-1	TRBD2
TGTGCCAGCAGTTTATATTCAGGCGGGAGGGTAAAGACCCAGTACTTC	CASSLYSGGRVKTQYF	NA	TRBV27	TRBJ2-5	TRBD2
TGTGCCAGCGGAGGGCCCGGGGGATACACCGGGGAGCTGTTTTTT	CASGGPGGYTGELFF	NA	TRBV28	TRBJ2-2	NA
TGTGCCAGCAGCTTGGGCGACAGGGGGGGATCACCCCTCCACTTT	CASSLGDRGGSPLHF	NA	TRBV13	TRBJ1-6	TRBD1
TGTGCTAGCAGCGAGGGACAGGGGGGGTTTATGGAGACCCAGTACTTC	CASSEGQGGFMETQYF	NA	TRBV7-7	TRBJ2-5	TRBD1
TGTGCCAGCAGCCGTTCGGGGGGCGGGGGCTACACCTTC	CASSRSGGGGYTF	NA	TRBV11-2	TRBJ1-2	NA
TGTGCCATCGGACAGGGGGCAGACTACGAGCAGTACTTC	CAIGQGADYEQYF	few	TRBV10-3	TRBJ2-7	TRBD1
TGTGCCAGTAGTATAGATGGGGACAGGGCTGGCTACACCTTC	CASSIDGDRAGYTF	NA	TRBV19	TRBJ1-2	TRBD1
TGTGCCAGTAGTATAGGACGGAGATTAACTAACTATGGCTACACCTTC	CASSIGRRLTNYGYTF	once	TRBV19	TRBJ1-2	NA
TGTGCCAGTAGTATACTAGTGAACACTGAAGCTTTCTTT	CASSILVNTEAFF	NA	TRBV19	TRBJ1-1	NA
TGCAGCGTTGAAGACCTCGTGGACAGGGGTAGCACAGATACGCAGTATTTT	CSVEDLVDRGSTDTQYF	NA	TRBV29-1	TRBJ2-3	TRBD1
TGTGCCAGCAGCCCCACCGGACTAGCGGGAGTTTACGAGCAGTACTTC	CASSPTGLAGVYEQYF	NA	TRBV11-1	TRBJ2-7	TRBD2
TGTGCCAGCAGCTTAGGCGGGACTAGCGCAGATACGCAGTATTTT	CASSLGGTSADTQYF	NA	TRBV11-3	TRBJ2-3	TRBD2
TGTGCCACCAGCAGATCTAGCGCTTCAAGCTCCTACGAGCAGTACTTC	CATSRSSASSSYEQYF	NA	TRBV15	TRBJ2-7	NA
TGCGCCAGCAGTGAGTCAGGAGGCCGCCCGGTCGAGCAGTACTTC	CASSESGGRPVEQYF	NA	TRBV10-2	TRBJ2-7	NA
TGTGCCAGCAGCATACAGGGGTACTATGGCTACACCTTC	CASSIQGYYGYTF	NA	TRBV7-9	TRBJ1-2	TRBD1
TGTGCCAGCATACGCGGGGACTACACAGATACGCAGTATTTT	CASIRGDYTDTQYF	NA	TRBV6-5	TRBJ2-3	TRBD2
TGCGCCAGCAGCCCGGAGGTGGTCCCGGGCGATACGCAGTATTTT	CASSPEVVPGDTQYF	NA	TRBV5-1	TRBJ2-3	NA
TGTGCCAGCGGATCGGGTCCGACTAATGAAAAACTGTTTTTT	CASGSGPTNEKLFF	NA	TRBV6-5	TRBJ1-4	NA
TGTGCCAGCAGCGACCAGGGGGGAAGCAATCAGCCCCAGCATTTT	CASSDQGGSNQPQHF	few	TRBV6-5	TRBJ1-5	TRBD1
TGTGCCAGCAGCTCGGGACAGTACTCCTATGGCTACACCTTC	CASSSGQYSYGYTF	few	TRBV7-2	TRBJ1-2	TRBD1